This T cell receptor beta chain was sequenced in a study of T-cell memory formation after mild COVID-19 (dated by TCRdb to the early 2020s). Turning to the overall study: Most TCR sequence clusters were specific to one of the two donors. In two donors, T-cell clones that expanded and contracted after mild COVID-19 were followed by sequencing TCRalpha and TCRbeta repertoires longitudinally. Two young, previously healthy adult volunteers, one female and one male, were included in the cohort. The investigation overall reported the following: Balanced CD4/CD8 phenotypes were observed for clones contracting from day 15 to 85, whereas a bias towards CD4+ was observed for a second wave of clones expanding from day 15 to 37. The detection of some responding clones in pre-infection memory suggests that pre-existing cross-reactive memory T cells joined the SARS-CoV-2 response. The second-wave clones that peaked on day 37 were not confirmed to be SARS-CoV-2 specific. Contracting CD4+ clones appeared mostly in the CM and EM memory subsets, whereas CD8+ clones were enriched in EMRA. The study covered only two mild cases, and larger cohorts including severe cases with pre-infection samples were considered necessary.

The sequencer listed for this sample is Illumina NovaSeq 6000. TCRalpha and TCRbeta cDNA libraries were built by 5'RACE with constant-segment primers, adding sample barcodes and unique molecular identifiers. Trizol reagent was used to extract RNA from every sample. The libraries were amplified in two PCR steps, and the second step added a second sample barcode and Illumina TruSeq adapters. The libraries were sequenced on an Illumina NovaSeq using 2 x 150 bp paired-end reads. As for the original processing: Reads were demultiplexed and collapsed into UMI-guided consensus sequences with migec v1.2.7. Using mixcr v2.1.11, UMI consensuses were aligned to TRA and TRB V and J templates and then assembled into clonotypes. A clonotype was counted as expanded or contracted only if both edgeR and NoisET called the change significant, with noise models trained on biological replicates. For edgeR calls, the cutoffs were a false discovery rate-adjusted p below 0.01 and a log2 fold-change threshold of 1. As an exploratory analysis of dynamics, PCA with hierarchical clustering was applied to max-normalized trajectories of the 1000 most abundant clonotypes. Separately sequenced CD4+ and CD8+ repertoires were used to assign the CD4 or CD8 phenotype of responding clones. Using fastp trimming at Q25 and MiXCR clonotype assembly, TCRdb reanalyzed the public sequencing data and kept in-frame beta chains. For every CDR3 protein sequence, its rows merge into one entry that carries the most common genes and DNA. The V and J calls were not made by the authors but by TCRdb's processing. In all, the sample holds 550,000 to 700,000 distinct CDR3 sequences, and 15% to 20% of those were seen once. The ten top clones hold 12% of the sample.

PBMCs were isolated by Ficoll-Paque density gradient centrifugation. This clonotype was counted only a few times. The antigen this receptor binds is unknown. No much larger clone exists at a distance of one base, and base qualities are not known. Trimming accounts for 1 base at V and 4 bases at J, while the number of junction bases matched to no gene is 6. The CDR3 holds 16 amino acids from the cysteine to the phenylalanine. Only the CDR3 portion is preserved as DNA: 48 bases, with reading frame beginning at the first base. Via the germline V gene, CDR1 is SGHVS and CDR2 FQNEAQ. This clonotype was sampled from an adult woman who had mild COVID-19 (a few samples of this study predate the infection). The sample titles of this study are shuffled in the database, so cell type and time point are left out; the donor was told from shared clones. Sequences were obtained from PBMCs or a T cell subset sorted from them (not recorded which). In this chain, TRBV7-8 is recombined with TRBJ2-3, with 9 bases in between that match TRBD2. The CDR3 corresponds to CASSLGPSGMSDTQYF. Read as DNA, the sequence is TGTGCCAGCAGCTTAGGTCCTAGCGGGATGTCAGATACGCAGTATTTT. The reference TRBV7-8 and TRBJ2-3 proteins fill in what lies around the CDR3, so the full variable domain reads GAGVSQSPRYKVAKRGQDVALRCDPISGHVSLFWYQQALGQGPEFLTYFQNEAQLDKSGLPSDRFFAERPEGSVSTLKIQRTQQEDSAVYLCASSLGPSGMSDTQYFGPGTRLTVL.